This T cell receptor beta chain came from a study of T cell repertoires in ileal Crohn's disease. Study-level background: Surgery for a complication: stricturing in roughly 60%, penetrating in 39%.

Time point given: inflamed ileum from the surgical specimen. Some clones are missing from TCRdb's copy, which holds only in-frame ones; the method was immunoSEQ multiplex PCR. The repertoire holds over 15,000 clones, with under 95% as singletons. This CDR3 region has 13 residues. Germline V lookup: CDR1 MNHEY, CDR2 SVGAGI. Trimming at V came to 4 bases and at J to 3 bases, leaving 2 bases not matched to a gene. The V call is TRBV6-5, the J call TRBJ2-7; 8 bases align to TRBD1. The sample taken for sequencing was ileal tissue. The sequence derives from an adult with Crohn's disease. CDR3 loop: CASSLDRDYEQYF. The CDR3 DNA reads TGTGCCAGCAGTTTGGACAGGGACTACGAGCAGTACTTC.